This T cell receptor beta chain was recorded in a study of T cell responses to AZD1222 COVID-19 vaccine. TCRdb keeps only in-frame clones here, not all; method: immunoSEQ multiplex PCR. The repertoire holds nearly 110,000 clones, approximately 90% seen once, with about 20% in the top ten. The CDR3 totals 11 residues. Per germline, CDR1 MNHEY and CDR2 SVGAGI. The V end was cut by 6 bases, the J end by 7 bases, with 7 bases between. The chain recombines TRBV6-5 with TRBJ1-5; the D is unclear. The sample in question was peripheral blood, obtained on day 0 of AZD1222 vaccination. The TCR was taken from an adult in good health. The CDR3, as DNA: TGTGCCAGCAGCTTGGAACAGCCCCAGCATTTT. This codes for CASSLEQPQHF.